The TCR beta chain under discussion was sequenced for a study of OX40 agonist ivuxolimab in advanced cancers. Overall study: Ivuxolimab, an antibody acting as an agonist of OX40 (CD134), was used to treat patients. The dose-escalation cohort was approximately 84% male, with a mean age of around 60 years, ranging about 23 to 90.

There are 12 residues in the CDR3. Germline loops: CDR1 SGHNT, CDR2 YENEEA. V was shortened by 1 base and J by 5 bases, with 6 bases between the two germline ends. Sequencing used immunoSEQ multiplex PCR; TCRdb keeps in-frame clones, though not all of them. Here the sample spans approximately 66,000 clones, less than 85% being singletons. As concerns this clone: What it recognizes is unknown.

Study findings and constraints: In a subset of nonresponders, normalized T-cell clonal expansion was also low. In the 0.1 to 3.0 mg/kg range, CD4+ and CD8+ blood T cells had expanded clonally by week 6.

The chain recombines TRBV11-3 with TRBJ2-7; D unclear. This specimen consisted of CD4+ or CD8+ T cells sorted from blood, obtained in a trial of the OX40 agonist ivuxolimab. This TCR was sampled from an adult with an advanced solid tumor such as melanoma, head and neck, liver or kidney cancer. The CDR3 loop reads CASSLVGDEQYF. The CDR3 nucleotides are TGTGCCAGCAGCTTAGTTGGGGACGAGCAGTACTTC.